The next 31 T cell receptor beta chains were all read from a single sample in a study of identical twins. TCRdb re-analysed the 5' RACE reads in MiXCR, keeping a single row per CDR3 protein. The sample includes some 630,000 distinct CDR3 sequences, roughly 6.6% of them seen just once. These same data were also listed under a study on yellow fever vaccine responses in identical twins.

Sample: PBMCs. These receptors all come from a young woman in good health.

This clonotype has more than one count but fewer than ten. The chain uses TRBV4-1 and TRBJ2-5, with 7 nucleotides matching TRBD1. Trimming removed 0 bases from V and 5 bases from J; junction bases left unmatched: 9. The V gene's germline CDR1 is MGHRA and CDR2 YSYEKL. The CDR3 runs to 16 residues. The CDR3 DNA follows: TGCGCCAGCAGCCAAGAAGGGACAGTCGATGCGGAGACCCAGTACTTC. It is translated as CASSQEGTVDAETQYF.

This clonotype was counted only a few times. The rearrangement links TRBV6-2 or TRBV6-3 to TRBJ2-5, with 7 bases lining up with TRBD2. Germline V CDR1 and CDR2: MNHEY, SVGEGT. The CDR3 runs to 14 residues. V shed 0 bases, J shed 4 bases, and the junction held 2 bases outside the gene matches. The CDR3 DNA reads TGTGCCAGCAGTTACTCGTCTAGCGGAGAGACCCAGTACTTC. This encodes CASSYSSSGETQYF.

This clonotype appeared many times. CDR3 sequence reads: CASSLRSNQETQYF. The DNA for the CDR3 is TGTGCCAGCAGCTTACGTTCGAACCAAGAGACCCAGTACTTC. The chain joins TRBV7-9 to TRBJ2-5; D unclear. V was trimmed by 2 bases and J by 0 bases, leaving 7 bases between them. The CDR3 sequence is 14 residues long. Germline V gene sequence: CDR1 SEHNR, CDR2 FQNEAQ (reference sequence). The full variable domain, rest sourced from reference TRBV7-9 and TRBJ2-5, is DTGVSQNPRHKITKRGQNVTFRCDPISEHNRLYWYRQTLGQGPEFLTYFQNEAQLEKSRLLSDRFSAERPKGSFSTLEIQRTEQGDSAMYLCASSLRSNQETQYFGPGTRLLVL.

This clonotype was seen more than once but under ten times. CDR3: CASSEGPGANVLTF. The CDR3 DNA is TGCGCCAGTTCGGAGGGGCCTGGGGCCAACGTCCTGACTTTC. The chain joins TRBV5-1 to TRBJ2-6; tentative D call: TRBD2 (6 bases). V shed 8 bases and J shed 2 bases, with 11 bases lying between them. This CDR3 is built from 14 residues. Germline V lookup: CDR1 SGHRS, CDR2 YFSETQ.

This clonotype has a single count. The CDR3 sequence: CASSGTASYEQYV. The CDR3 DNA reads TGTGCCAGCAGTGGGACGGCATCCTACGAGCAGTACGTC. The rearrangement joins TRBV28 to TRBJ2-7; possibly TRBD1 or TRBD2 for D (5 bases each). Germline CDR1 is MDHEN and CDR2 is SYDVKM. V was pared by 5 bases and J by 1 base, with 9 bases between. CDR3 length: 13 amino acids.

Only one count was recorded for this clonotype. This chain connects TRBV10-3 to TRBJ1-5; D is ambiguous. Per germline, CDR1 ENHRY and CDR2 SYGVKD. The CDR3 has 14 amino acids. The germline V and J ends were trimmed by 3 bases and 0 bases, with 6 bases remaining between them. CDR3 sequence reads: CAISDWLSNQPQHF. The CDR3 bases are TGTGCCATCAGTGACTGGCTTAGCAATCAGCCCCAGCATTTT.

Many counts were recorded for this clonotype. The chain has TRBV27 and TRBJ2-3; 8 bases are a match to TRBD2. CDR3 length equals 16 residues. Germline CDR1 MNHEY, CDR2 SMNVEV (reference sequence). Germline trimming cut 6 bases from V and 2 bases from J; bases unmatched to any gene: 10. CDR3 protein: CASSPWLAGYTDTQYF. The CDR3 DNA is TGTGCCAGCAGCCCCTGGCTAGCGGGTTACACAGATACGCAGTATTTT.

The chain has TRBV27 and TRBJ2-1, with D uncertain. Germline CDR1 and CDR2: MNHEY and SMNVEV (reference sequence). V lost 3 bases and J 9 bases, leaving 15 bases between the germline ends. This CDR3 spans 14 amino acids. In DNA, the CDR3 is TGTGCCAGCAGTTTCCGTAACAATATGGGTGAGCAGTTCTTC. Its protein is CASSFRNNMGEQFF.

This clonotype was seen only a few times. The gene calls are TRBV10-1 and TRBJ2-5, with D perhaps matching TRBD1 (5 bases). Looked up from germline, CDR1 is WNHNN and CDR2 is SYGVQD (reference sequence). V shed 0 bases and J shed 3 bases, with 14 bases lying between them. The CDR3 consists of 16 residues. CDR3 region: CASSESGSGHKETQYF. The CDR3 nucleotides are TGCGCCAGCAGTGAGTCGGGTAGTGGACACAAAGAGACCCAGTACTTC.

This chain joins TRBV10-1 and TRBJ2-3; TRBD1 might be the D (5 bases). The CDR3 runs 16 residues. Germline V gene sequence: CDR1 WNHNN, CDR2 SYGVQD (reference sequence). V lost 6 bases to trimming and J lost 2 bases, with 18 bases between them. CDR3 protein: CASSDSQGWDTDTQYF. The CDR3 DNA follows: TGCGCCAGCAGCGATTCCCAGGGTTGGGACACAGATACGCAGTATTTT.

This clonotype was counted at least ten times. V usage is TRBV12-3 or TRBV12-4 and J usage is TRBJ2-3; 8 bases match TRBD2. V lost 2 bases, J lost 2 bases, and 9 bases stayed unmatched. This CDR3 contains 17 residues. The CDR3 here is CASSLHGSGVNTDTQYF. The CDR3 nucleotides are TGTGCCAGCAGTTTACATGGTAGCGGGGTCAACACAGATACGCAGTATTTT.

The CDR3 loop is CSVANRENQPQHF. CDR3 sequence (DNA): TGCAGCGTTGCGAACAGGGAAAATCAGCCCCAGCATTTT. This chain links TRBV29-1 with TRBJ1-5; the D gene is possibly TRBD1 (6 bases). V lost 4 bases, J lost 4 bases, and 11 bases lay in between. Germline CDR1 is SQVTM and CDR2 is ANQGSEA. This CDR3 spans 13 amino acids.

The chain recombines TRBV20-1 with TRBJ1-1, with D hard to call. This CDR3 contains 15 residues. The V and J ends lost 1 base and 0 bases respectively, with 12 bases between them. CDR1 is DFQATT, CDR2 SNEGSKA, per germline (reference sequence). The CDR3 DNA reads TGCAGTGCTAGAGGGAAACACATTCTGAACACTGAAGCTTTCTTT. As protein: CSARGKHILNTEAFF.

The chain couples TRBV10-3 to TRBJ2-3; D is ambiguous. Germline CDR1 reads ENHRY; CDR2 reads SYGVKD. CDR3 length equals 15 residues. V was shortened by 0 bases and J by 9 bases, with 16 bases between the two germline ends. Here the CDR3 reads CAISESNGPTGTQYF. The CDR3 nucleotides read TGTGCCATCAGTGAGTCGAACGGCCCGACCGGGACGCAGTATTTT.

The table lists this clonotype with a few counts. The gene calls are TRBV5-1 and TRBJ1-2; tentatively, D is TRBD1 (6 bases). Germline CDR1 and CDR2: SGHRS and YFSETQ. Trimming pared 0 bases from V and 4 bases from J, leaving 16 bases between. This CDR3 spans 16 amino acids. CDR3 amino acids: CASSLEGTPQSYGYTF. In DNA, the CDR3 is TGCGCCAGCAGCTTGGAAGGGACACCACAGAGCTATGGCTACACCTTC.

This clonotype was seen more than once but under ten times. The chain is built from TRBV28 and TRBJ1-5; possible D gene TRBD1, 5 bases. Trimming cost V 7 bases and J 6 bases, with 19 bases left between them. Per germline, CDR1 MDHEN and CDR2 SYDVKM. This CDR3 has 15 amino acids. The DNA for the CDR3 is TGTGCCAGCAACCCGGCAGGACATTCTTCTCAGCCCCAGCATTTT. This sequence encodes CASNPAGHSSQPQHF.

This clonotype appeared once. The V call is TRBV25-1, the J call TRBJ1-1; TRBD1 agrees at 8 bases. The CDR3 spans 19 residues. Per the germline V gene, CDR1 is MGHDK and CDR2 is SYGVNS. With V trimmed by 1 base and J by 1 base, 14 bases remained unmatched. The CDR3 sequence is CASSESYRISGQGNTEAFF. In DNA form, the CDR3 reads TGTGCCAGCAGTGAATCATACCGCATATCCGGACAGGGGAACACTGAAGCTTTCTTT.

In its sample, this clonotype was seen a few times. The chain recombines TRBV12-3 or TRBV12-4 with TRBJ2-1; 14 bases map to TRBD2. V shed 6 bases, J shed 1 base, and the junction held 11 bases outside the gene matches. The CDR3 spans 19 residues. The CDR3: CASRTPGLAGDGSYNEQFF. The CDR3 region has the DNA TGTGCCAGCAGGACACCGGGACTAGCGGGAGATGGGTCCTACAATGAGCAGTTCTTC.

This clonotype was seen a few times. The J gene is TRBJ2-5, the V gene TRBV20-1; D possibly corresponds to TRBD2 (6 bases). The CDR3 consists of 14 residues. Germline CDR1 DFQATT, CDR2 SNEGSKA (reference sequence). The germline V and J ends were trimmed by 0 bases and 5 bases, with 13 bases remaining between them. The CDR3 loop is CSAREGLLGETQYF. The CDR3 bases are TGCAGTGCTAGAGAGGGACTTCTGGGGGAGACCCAGTACTTC.

In its sample, this clonotype was seen a few times. The chain combines TRBV3-1 with TRBJ1-6; D remains ambiguous. CDR1 and CDR2 from the germline V gene are LGHDT and YNNKEL (reference sequence). The ends were cut back, 1 base at V and 7 bases at J, with 8 bases in the middle. There are 14 residues in the CDR3. CDR3 nucleotides: TGTGCCAGCAGCCAAGGGGGTGAAAATTCACCCCTCCACTTT. Translated, it gives CASSQGGENSPLHF.

This clonotype was counted at least ten times. The genes are TRBV24-1 and TRBJ2-1; 9 bases map to TRBD2. Per germline, CDR1 KGHDR and CDR2 SFDVKD. The CDR3 is made up of 16 amino acids. Trimming removed 5 bases from V and 8 bases from J; junction bases left unmatched: 12. CDR3 nucleotides: TGTGCCACCAGTGGAACGGCGGGAGGGCCCATAGATGAGCAGTTCTTC. It encodes CATSGTAGGPIDEQFF.

This clonotype was seen only a few times. The rearrangement links TRBV20-1 to TRBJ1-1; D call uncertain. Trimming took off 2 bases at V and 1 base at J, with 11 bases between the two ends. The CDR3 runs to 14 residues. CDR1 and CDR2 (germline): DFQATT, SNEGSKA (reference sequence). The CDR3 sequence: CSARRHTSNTEAFF. The DNA for the CDR3 is TGCAGTGCTAGAAGACATACATCGAACACTGAAGCTTTCTTT.

This clonotype was seen more than once but under ten times. V usage is TRBV28 and J usage is TRBJ1-1; 7 nucleotides agree with TRBD1. Losses at the gene ends were 5 bases for V and 3 bases for J; bases not matched to a gene: 3. The CDR3 totals 13 residues. Germline lookup yields CDR1 MDHEN and CDR2 SYDVKM. The CDR3 protein is CASSTTGYTEAFF. Written as DNA, the CDR3 is TGTGCCAGCAGTACGACAGGGTACACTGAAGCTTTCTTT.

The table lists this clonotype with a few counts. V usage is TRBV24-1 and J usage is TRBJ2-3; 8 nucleotides line up with TRBD2. This CDR3 comprises 14 residues. The trim removed 9 bases at V and 1 base at J, leaving 5 bases unmatched. The germline CDR1 and CDR2 sequences are KGHDR and SFDVKD. Here the CDR3 DNA reads TGTGCCACCGGGCGGGAGGCCGGCACAGATACGCAGTATTTT. This encodes CATGREAGTDTQYF.

This clonotype has a handful of counts. The chain links TRBV3-1 to TRBJ1-2, with 9 bases lining up with TRBD1. The CDR3 is made up of 14 amino acids. CDR1 LGHDT and CDR2 YNNKEL come from the germline V gene (reference sequence). V trimming: 4 bases; J trimming: 8 bases; junction bases outside the gene matches: 8. The chain's CDR3 is CASSRGQGKDGYTF. The CDR3 DNA reads as TGTGCCAGCAGCCGGGGACAGGGAAAGGACGGCTACACCTTC.

The chain employs TRBV29-1 and TRBJ2-1; D not resolved. The germline V and J ends were trimmed by 1 base and 6 bases, with 7 bases remaining between them. CDR1 and CDR2 from the germline V gene are SQVTM and ANQGSEA. The length of the CDR3 is 12 residues. CDR3 protein: CSVEVSVNEQFF. As DNA, the CDR3 is TGCAGCGTTGAAGTGTCGGTCAATGAGCAGTTCTTC.

This clonotype was counted between two and nine times. This chain links TRBV3-1 with TRBJ2-7; D possibly corresponds to TRBD1 (7 bases). V was cut by 4 bases and J by 2 bases, with 18 bases left in between. The CDR3 is made up of 16 amino acids. Germline V gives CDR1 LGHDT, CDR2 YNNKEL (reference sequence). The CDR3 nucleotides are TGTGCCAGCAGCCTTGGGTCAGGGGGGCTCCCCTACGAGCAGTACTTC. Protein sequence: CASSLGSGGLPYEQYF.

This clonotype was seen ten or more times. CDR3 nucleotides: TGTGCCAGCAGTTTTGAAGGGAATCAGCCCCAGCATTTT. Amino acid sequence: CASSFEGNQPQHF. The chain uses TRBV12-3 or TRBV12-4 and TRBJ1-5; D unresolved. V lost 3 bases, J lost 4 bases, and 7 bases lay in between. The CDR3 totals 13 residues.

The chain uses TRBV28 and TRBJ2-1, with TRBD1 matching 10 bases. The germline CDR1 and CDR2 sequences are MDHEN and SYDVKM. The CDR3 is 20 amino acids. The V and J ends lost 4 bases and 2 bases, in that order; junction bases with no gene match: 17. The CDR3 reads CASSYGTGVGEEGAYNEQFF. CDR3 sequence (DNA): TGTGCCAGCAGTTACGGGACAGGGGTCGGTGAGGAAGGGGCCTACAATGAGCAGTTCTTC.

This clonotype was observed many times. The chain couples TRBV10-3 to TRBJ1-5; D possibly corresponds to TRBD1 (5 bases). The V gene lost 3 bases and the J gene lost 3 bases, with 15 bases spanning the gap. Germline values: CDR1 ENHRY, CDR2 SYGVKD. The CDR3 consists of 16 residues. CDR3 DNA: TGTGCCATCAGTGACAAGGAACAGGCGCTCAATCAGCCCCAGCATTTT. The encoded protein is CAISDKEQALNQPQHF.

This clonotype was observed at least ten times. The chain has TRBV12-3 or TRBV12-4 and TRBJ2-1; D unresolved. This CDR3 has 13 amino acids. V lost 1 base and J 7 bases, leaving 8 bases between the germline ends. CDR3 coding DNA: TGTGCCAGCAGTTTAGAGTCTGAAAATGAGCAGTTCTTC. Translation gives CASSLESENEQFF.